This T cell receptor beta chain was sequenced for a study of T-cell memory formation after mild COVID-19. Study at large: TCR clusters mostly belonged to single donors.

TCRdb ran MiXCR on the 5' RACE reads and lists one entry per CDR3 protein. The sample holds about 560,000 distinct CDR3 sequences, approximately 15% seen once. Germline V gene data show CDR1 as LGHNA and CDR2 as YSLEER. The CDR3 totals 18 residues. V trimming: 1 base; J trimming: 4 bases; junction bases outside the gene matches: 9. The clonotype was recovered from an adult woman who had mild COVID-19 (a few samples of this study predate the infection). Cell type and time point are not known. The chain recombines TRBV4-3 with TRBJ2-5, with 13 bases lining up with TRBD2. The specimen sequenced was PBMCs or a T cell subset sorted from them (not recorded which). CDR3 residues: CASSQGSLAGGPGETQYF. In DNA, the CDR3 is TGCGCCAGCAGCCAAGGGTCACTAGCGGGAGGGCCCGGAGAGACCCAGTACTTC.